What follows are 25 T cell receptor beta chains derived from one specimen sequenced in a study of control samples from healthy donors and cancer patients. Produced via immunoSEQ multiplex PCR; TCRdb's table is partial and in-frame only. The sample carries about 220,000 clones, roughly 94% recorded once. The sequenced material came from blood. These receptors originate from a man aged 50 to 60 in good health.

The chain has TRBV5-4 and TRBJ2-5, with TRBD2 matching 13 bases. Losses at the gene ends were 4 bases for V and 4 bases for J; bases not matched to a gene: 7. The germline V gene has CDR1 SGHNT and CDR2 YYREEE (reference sequence). This CDR3 region has 16 residues. The CDR3 DNA follows: TGTGCCAGCAGCCTTACTAGCGGGGGGGCCGGAGAGACCCAGTACTTC. Translated, it gives CASSLTSGGAGETQYF.

V usage is TRBV5-1 and J usage is TRBJ2-3; D is undetermined. V lost 4 bases to trimming and J lost 0 bases, with 15 bases between them. This CDR3 comprises 16 residues. The germline V gene encodes CDR1 SGHRS and CDR2 YFSETQ. The CDR3 nucleotides read TGCGCCAGCAGCGCTGACATCTACACTAGCACAGATACGCAGTATTTT. It is translated as CASSADIYTSTDTQYF.

The V gene is TRBV19, the J gene TRBJ1-3; TRBD1 agrees at 7 bases. CDR3 length: 14 residues. The V segment lost 6 bases and the J segment 5 bases; nucleotides outside the gene matches: 7. Germline assignment: CDR1 LNHDA and CDR2 SQIVND (reference sequence). The chain's CDR3 is CASRPSGQRNTIYF. The CDR3 coding sequence is TGTGCCAGTAGACCATCGGGACAGCGAAACACCATATATTTT.

This chain joins TRBV24-1 and TRBJ2-3, with TRBD2 matching over 10 bases. CDR1 is KGHDR, CDR2 SFDVKD, per germline. J was trimmed by 1 base and V by 4 bases; bases with no gene match: 4. CDR3 length: 16 residues. CDR3 coding DNA: TGTGCCACCAGTGAAAATCTAGCGGGGGGCACAGATACGCAGTATTTT. As protein: CATSENLAGGTDTQYF.

The chain carries TRBV18 and TRBJ2-3; D unclear. V dropped 6 bases and J dropped 8 bases, with 9 bases sitting between them. The CDR3 is 11 residues long. The V gene's germline CDR1 is KGHSH and CDR2 LQKENI. The CDR3 is CASSLESTQYF. CDR3 coding DNA: TGTGCCAGCTCCCTCGAGAGTACGCAGTATTTT. Full variable domain (missing parts from reference TRBV18 and TRBJ2-3): NAGVMQNPRHLVRRRGQEARLRCSPMKGHSHVYWYRQLPEEGLKFMVYLQKENIIDESGMPKERFSAEFPKEGPSILRIQQVVRGDSAAYFCASSLESTQYFGPGTRLTVL.

The J gene is TRBJ2-3, the V gene TRBV5-1; the D call may be TRBD1 or TRBD2 (6 bases each). Looked up from germline, CDR1 is SGHRS and CDR2 is YFSETQ. V shed 3 bases and J shed 4 bases, with 12 bases lying between them. This CDR3 comprises 14 residues. CDR3 sequence reads: CASSWGAGPDTQYF. CDR3 DNA: TGCGCCAGCAGCTGGGGGGCAGGTCCAGATACGCAGTATTTT.

The chain joins TRBV7-2 to TRBJ1-2; D is unclear. The CDR3 has 16 residues. Trimming removed 1 base from V and 1 base from J, with 13 bases in between. CDR1 and CDR2 (germline): SGHTA, FQGNSA. CDR3 residues: CASSLDRSGGNYGYTF. CDR3 in DNA: TGTGCCAGCAGCTTAGATCGGTCAGGTGGTAACTATGGCTACACCTTC.

The chain carries TRBV4-1 and TRBJ2-3, with 9 bases aligning to TRBD1. The ends lost 5 bases at V and 4 bases at J; junction bases unmatched: 13. CDR1 and CDR2 (germline): MGHRA, YSYEKL. The CDR3 has 17 residues. DNA for the CDR3: TGCGCCAGCAGCTCTACGCCTGAACAGGGGGCCCCAGATACGCAGTATTTT. Its protein is CASSSTPEQGAPDTQYF.

The CDR3, as DNA: TGTGCCAGCAGCCCCCCCGGCGGGGCCAGGGGGACCCAGTACTTC. This encodes CASSPPGGARGTQYF. The V gene is TRBV7-2, the J gene TRBJ2-5; D might be TRBD1 or TRBD2, each matching 6 bases. Per the germline V gene, CDR1 is SGHTA and CDR2 is FQGNSA. Trimming took off 5 bases at V and 7 bases at J, with 20 bases between the two ends. The CDR3 contains 15 residues.

This sequence joins TRBV5-1 and TRBJ2-1; D gene unclear. CDR3 length: 11 amino acids. The V end was cut by 4 bases, the J end by 4 bases, with 3 bases between. The germline V gene encodes CDR1 SGHRS and CDR2 YFSETQ. In nucleotides, the CDR3 is TGCGCCAGCAGCCTATACAATGAGCAGTTCTTC. Translation gives CASSLYNEQFF.

The chain couples TRBV7-9 to TRBJ1-1; a possible D gene is TRBD1 (5 bases). The CDR3 has 16 residues. Germline V gene data show CDR1 as SEHNR and CDR2 as FQNEAQ (reference sequence). Trimming stripped 0 bases from V and 4 bases from J, with 15 bases between. In DNA, the CDR3 is TGTGCCAGCAGCTTAGCGAACGGGGGGATTGGCACTGAAGCTTTCTTT. It translates to CASSLANGGIGTEAFF.

The rearrangement joins TRBV28 to TRBJ1-3; 8 nucleotides agree with TRBD1. The CDR3 is 18 residues long. V dropped 5 bases and J dropped 4; count of bases not matched to a gene: 16. CDR1 is MDHEN, CDR2 SYDVKM, per germline. CDR3 region: CASSLTGAKEARGNTIYF. The DNA for the CDR3 is TGTGCCAGCAGTCTGACAGGGGCAAAAGAAGCGCGAGGAAACACCATATATTTT.

The V call is TRBV18, the J call TRBJ1-1; 10 bases line up with TRBD1. Germline V gene lookup returns CDR1 KGHSH and CDR2 LQKENI. This CDR3 is built from 18 residues. V lost 5 bases to trimming and J lost 3 bases; unmatched junction nucleotides: 15. Written as DNA, the CDR3 is TGTGCCAGCTCATTCCCGGGACAGGGGCCCGGACGGGACACTGAAGCTTTCTTT. Translating gives CASSFPGQGPGRDTEAFF.

The V gene is TRBV7-3, the J gene TRBJ2-1; D unresolved. Per the germline V gene, CDR1 is SGHTA and CDR2 is FQGTGA. V dropped 4 bases and J dropped 2 bases, with 15 bases sitting between them. CDR3 length: 16 residues. CDR3 sequence reads: CASSSMGAGTYNEQFF. The CDR3 region has the DNA TGTGCCAGCAGCTCTATGGGTGCAGGTACCTACAATGAGCAGTTCTTC.

The V gene is TRBV5-1, the J gene TRBJ2-1; TRBD2 matches at 12 bases. The CDR3 sequence is 16 residues long. Looked up from germline, CDR1 is SGHRS and CDR2 is YFSETQ. Trimming took 3 bases from V and 5 from J; bases not matched to a gene: 6. DNA of the CDR3: TGCGCCAGCAGCTCCCGTCTAGCGGGGGGGCACAATGAGCAGTTCTTC. As protein: CASSSRLAGGHNEQFF.

The CDR3: CASSAGQGWVTEAFF. DNA of the CDR3: TGTGCCAGCAGTGCAGGACAGGGCTGGGTCACTGAAGCTTTCTTT. V is TRBV6-2 or TRBV6-3 and J is TRBJ1-1, with 8 positions matching TRBD1. The CDR3 is made up of 15 amino acids. The ends lost 5 bases at V and 4 bases at J; junction bases unmatched: 9. Germline assignment: CDR1 MNHEY and CDR2 SVGEGT.

Details on this clone: At one of its ends the junction is not consistent with the germline gene, which may arise from a read error. V is TRBV2 and J is TRBJ2-7; D gene uncertain. Germline V gene lookup returns CDR1 SNHLY and CDR2 FYNNEI. This CDR3 comprises 8 residues. DNA for the CDR3: TGTGCCAGCAGCCCTAACGATTTC. This sequence encodes CASSPNDF.

The V call is TRBV4-1, the J call TRBJ2-5; the match to TRBD2 covers 10 bases. Germline CDR1 reads MGHRA; CDR2 reads YSYEKL. Trimming at V came to 1 base and at J to 1 base, leaving 3 bases not matched to a gene. This CDR3 spans 16 amino acids. CDR3 loop: CASSQGASGGQETQYF. CDR3 DNA sequence: TGCGCCAGCAGCCAAGGAGCTAGCGGGGGCCAAGAGACCCAGTACTTC.

This clone was found once. The rearrangement uses TRBV19 and TRBJ1-5, with 10 bases matching TRBD1. The V gene end was trimmed by 8 bases and the J gene end by 6 bases; junction bases not matched to a gene: 7. This CDR3 region has 14 residues. Per the germline V gene, CDR1 is LNHDA and CDR2 is SQIVND (reference sequence). In DNA, the CDR3 is TGTGCCAGTTGGGGGGACAGGGGAAGTCAGCCCCAGCATTTT. Residues: CASWGDRGSQPQHF.

This clone was detected once. The chain has TRBV10-2 and TRBJ1-6; D uncertain. The CDR3 is made up of 16 amino acids. Per the germline V gene, CDR1 is WSHSY and CDR2 is SAAADI. V lost 0 bases and J 0 bases, leaving 6 bases between the germline ends. CDR3 in DNA: TGCGCCAGCAGTGAGTCCCTGAGCTCCTATAATTCACCCCTCCACTTT. As protein: CASSESLSSYNSPLHF.

The V gene is TRBV5-1, the J gene TRBJ2-5; tentatively, D is TRBD1 (5 bases). CDR1 and CDR2 from the germline V gene are SGHRS and YFSETQ. The CDR3 has 15 residues. V dropped 3 bases and J dropped 5 bases, with 17 bases sitting between them. The CDR3 DNA reads as TGCGCCAGCAGCTCCCGATTGACAGCCGGTGAGACCCAGTACTTC. This codes for CASSSRLTAGETQYF.

V is TRBV5-8 and J is TRBJ1-4; 7 bases are a match to TRBD1. The V segment lost 0 bases and the J segment 7 bases; nucleotides outside the gene matches: 3. The CDR3 runs to 14 residues. CDR1 and CDR2 from the germline V gene are SGHTS and YDEGEE. This chain's CDR3 is CASSLGQGFEKLFF. The CDR3 region has the DNA TGTGCCAGCAGCTTGGGACAGGGATTTGAAAAACTGTTTTTT. Supplemented by reference TRBV5-8 and TRBJ1-4, the full variable domain reads EAGVTQSPTHLIKTRGQQATLRCSPISGHTSVYWYQQALGLGLQFLLWYDEGEERNRGNFPPRFSGRQFPNYSSELNVNALELEDSALYLCASSLGQGFEKLFFGSGTQLSVL.

This chain connects TRBV4-2 to TRBJ2-1, with 14 positions matching TRBD2. Germline CDR1 is LGHNA and CDR2 is YNFKEQ. The V gene end was trimmed by 0 bases and the J gene end by 3 bases; junction bases not matched to a gene: 1. CDR3 length equals 17 residues. The CDR3 region is CASSQEGLAGGYNEQFF. The CDR3 DNA follows: TGTGCCAGCAGCCAAGAAGGACTAGCGGGGGGCTACAATGAGCAGTTCTTC.

The chain employs TRBV11-1 and TRBJ1-6; 7 nucleotides agree with TRBD1. After removal of 0 bases from V and 7 bases from J, the junction contained 3 bases not matched to a gene. The CDR3 is 15 residues long. Germline CDR1 and CDR2: SGHAT and FQDESV (reference sequence). The CDR3 sequence is CASSLATGTNSPLHF. CDR3 sequence (DNA): TGTGCCAGCAGCTTAGCGACAGGGACGAATTCACCCCTCCACTTT.

The chain combines TRBV19 with TRBJ1-1; D is possibly TRBD1 (5 bases). The CDR3 is 15 amino acids. The V end was cut by 8 bases, the J end by 2 bases, with 18 bases between. Germline CDR1 LNHDA, CDR2 SQIVND (reference sequence). The CDR3 here is CASRDGSVLNTEAFF. In DNA, the CDR3 is TGTGCCAGTCGGGACGGGTCGGTCCTCAACACTGAAGCTTTCTTT.